Listed below are T cell receptor beta chains from one sample, sequenced in a study of cytomegalovirus exposure and HLA in healthy donors. Clones were read by immunoSEQ multiplex PCR, and TCRdb kept only the in-frame ones, dropping some. This repertoire shows over 150,000 clones, 68% found once; its top ten account for approximately 1.5%. The sample consisted of PBMCs. The receptors shown here come from a middle-aged man in good health and CMV-seronegative. CDR3s include the opening cysteine and the closing phenylalanine or tryptophan. D genes are given only for firm matches.

J gene: TRBJ1-1; V gene: TRBV19; D gene: TRBD1; CDR3 DNA: TGTGCCAGTAGTCACATCACAGGGGGCAGAGGGGACACTGAAGCTTTCTTT; CDR3 protein: CASSHITGGRGDTEAFF
J gene: TRBJ2-7; V gene: TRBV7-2; D gene: .; CDR3 DNA: TGTGCCAGCAGCCCCATTCAGGGTCCCTACGAGCAGTACTTC; CDR3 protein: CASSPIQGPYEQYF
J gene: TRBJ2-3; V gene: TRBV29-1; D gene: TRBD1; CDR3 DNA: TGCAGCGTACGACAGGGGGTGGGGACAGATACGCAGTATTTT; CDR3 protein: CSVRQGVGTDTQYF
J gene: TRBJ1-1; V gene: TRBV5-6; D gene: .; CDR3 DNA: TGTGCCAGCAGCCCCCCCGACAGGCCAAACACTGAAGCTTTCTTT; CDR3 protein: CASSPPDRPNTEAFF
J gene: TRBJ2-3; V gene: TRBV18; D gene: TRBD1; CDR3 DNA: TGTGCCAGCTCCTTGATGAACAGGGGAAACGCAGATACGCAGTATTTT; CDR3 protein: CASSLMNRGNADTQYF
J gene: TRBJ1-4; V gene: TRBV7-9; D gene: .; CDR3 DNA: TGTGCCAGCAGCCCGGGACACCAGAATGAAAAACTGTTTTTT; CDR3 protein: CASSPGHQNEKLFF
J gene: TRBJ2-2; V gene: TRBV19; D gene: .; CDR3 DNA: TGTGCCAGTAGTATGCAGGGGCTGGCCGGGGAGCTGTTTTTT; CDR3 protein: CASSMQGLAGELFF
J gene: TRBJ2-1; V gene: TRBV2; D gene: .; CDR3 DNA: TGTGCCAGCAGACGACAGTACGATGAGCAGTTCTTC; CDR3 protein: CASRRQYDEQFF
J gene: TRBJ1-4; V gene: TRBV7-9; D gene: TRBD1; CDR3 DNA: TGTGCCAGCAGCCCCGGACAGGGAGAAGGTGAAAAACTGTTTTTT; CDR3 protein: CASSPGQGEGEKLFF
J gene: TRBJ1-1; V gene: TRBV6-1; D gene: .; CDR3 DNA: TGTGCCAGCAGCCCCTTTACGACACAAAACACTGAAGCTTTCTTT; CDR3 protein: CASSPFTTQNTEAFF
J gene: TRBJ2-7; V gene: TRBV19; D gene: TRBD1; CDR3 DNA: TGTGCCAGTAGTCTCTCCGGGACAGGGGGCACCTACGAGCAGTACTTC; CDR3 protein: CASSLSGTGGTYEQYF
J gene: TRBJ2-5; V gene: TRBV2; D gene: TRBD2; CDR3 DNA: TGTGCCAGCAGTGGCGGTAGCGGGGTTCAAGAGACCCAGTACTTC; CDR3 protein: CASSGGSGVQETQYF